These T cell receptor beta chains were read from a single sample in a study of T cells in Graves' hyperthyroidism and ophthalmopathy. TCRdb re-called the multiplex PCR reads through MiXCR, storing one row per CDR3 protein. The table shows roughly 380,000 distinct CDR3 sequences, with about 13% occurring only once. The sample comprised blood. Receptors were obtained from a woman younger than 35 with Graves' hyperthyroidism. CDR3s include the opening cysteine and the closing phenylalanine or tryptophan. The D gene is left open where the match is weak. Expanded clones get a size class; other rows say once, few or many, or leave the size out.

J: TRBJ2-2; D: TRBD2; size: NA; length: 17; V: TRBV4-2; CDR3: CASSPGLAGFFAGELFF; DNA: TGTGCCAGCAGCCCCGGACTAGCGGGATTTTTTGCCGGGGAGCTGTTTTTT
J: TRBJ1-5; D: NA; size: few; length: 14; V: TRBV4-1; CDR3: CASSERGSHQPQHF; DNA: TGCGCCAGCAGCGAAAGGGGATCACATCAGCCCCAGCATTTT
J: TRBJ1-5; D: NA; size: many; length: 12; V: TRBV3-1; CDR3: CASSPGNQPQHF; DNA: TGTGCCAGCAGCCCAGGCAATCAGCCCCAGCATTTT
J: TRBJ2-5; D: NA; size: few; length: 14; V: TRBV7-9; CDR3: CASSLDGGSETQYF; DNA: TGTGCCAGCAGCTTAGATGGGGGGTCAGAGACCCAGTACTTC
J: TRBJ2-7; D: NA; size: many; length: 15; V: TRBV27; CDR3: CASSLVPAGKGEQYF; DNA: TGTGCCAGCAGTCTGGTCCCGGCGGGTAAGGGCGAGCAGTACTTC
J: TRBJ2-7; D: NA; size: many; length: 13; V: TRBV30; CDR3: CASMLGQGIEQYF; DNA: TGTGCCTCAATGCTGGGGCAGGGAATCGAGCAGTACTTC
J: TRBJ2-3; D: NA; size: NA; length: 15; V: TRBV27; CDR3: CASCSPSSGTDTQYF; DNA: TGTGCCAGCTGTTCCCCCAGCTCTGGCACAGATACGCAGTATTTT
J: TRBJ2-1; D: TRBD1; size: many; length: 15; V: TRBV27; CDR3: CASSLVGQEYNEQFF; DNA: TGTGCCAGCAGTTTAGTGGGACAGGAGTACAATGAGCAGTTCTTC
J: TRBJ1-1; D: TRBD1; size: NA; length: 14; V: TRBV10-2; CDR3: CASTPQGANTEAFF; DNA: TGCGCCAGCACCCCACAGGGGGCCAACACTGAAGCTTTCTTT
J: TRBJ2-1; D: TRBD2; size: few; length: 15; V: TRBV6-2/TRBV6-3; CDR3: CASSSLAGGNNEQFF; DNA: TGTGCCAGCAGTTCACTAGCGGGAGGGAACAATGAGCAGTTCTTC
J: TRBJ2-1; D: TRBD2; size: many; length: 14; V: TRBV6-2/TRBV6-3; CDR3: CATSREGLYNEQFF; DNA: TGTGCCACTTCTCGGGAGGGTCTTTACAATGAGCAGTTCTTC
J: TRBJ1-2; D: TRBD1; size: once; length: 14; V: TRBV5-5; CDR3: CASSLSQGLDGYTF; DNA: TGTGCCAGCAGCTTGTCACAGGGGCTAGATGGCTACACCTTC
J: TRBJ2-1; D: TRBD2; size: many; length: 15; V: TRBV5-1; CDR3: CASSFGTSGSDEQFF; DNA: TGTGCCAGCAGTTTTGGGACTAGCGGGAGTGATGAGCAGTTCTTC
J: TRBJ2-7; D: NA; size: many; length: 13; V: TRBV29-1; CDR3: CSVRDPPSYEQYF; DNA: TGCAGCGTTAGGGACCCCCCCTCCTACGAGCAGTACTTC
J: TRBJ1-4; D: NA; size: few; length: 12; V: TRBV30; CDR3: CAWSDSGEKLFF; DNA: TGTGCCTGGAGTGACAGCGGGGAAAAACTGTTTTTT
J: TRBJ1-5; D: TRBD1; size: few; length: 19; V: TRBV20-1; CDR3: CSARDPRGQGLASNQPQHF; DNA: TGCAGTGCTAGAGATCCGCGGGGACAGGGGCTCGCTAGCAATCAGCCCCAGCATTTT
J: TRBJ1-4; D: TRBD1; size: many; length: 15; V: TRBV28; CDR3: CASSLGTGGSEKLFF; DNA: TGTGCCAGCAGTTTAGGGACAGGGGGGAGTGAAAAACTGTTTTTT
J: TRBJ1-3; D: TRBD1; size: few; length: 15; V: TRBV7-3; CDR3: CASSTTGGTGNTIYF; DNA: TGTGCCAGCAGCACGACAGGGGGAACTGGAAACACCATATATTTT
J: TRBJ1-6; D: NA; size: many; length: 13; V: TRBV6-1; CDR3: CASSFQWASPLHF; DNA: TGTGCCAGCAGTTTCCAGTGGGCTTCACCCCTCCACTTT
J: TRBJ2-1; D: NA; size: many; length: 15; V: TRBV2; CDR3: CASSADRPPLEEQFF; DNA: TGTGCCAGCAGTGCGGACAGACCCCCCCTCGAGGAGCAGTTCTTC
J: TRBJ1-2; D: NA; size: many; length: 17; V: TRBV11-2; CDR3: CASSLEAGGPVNYGYTF; DNA: TGTGCCAGCAGCTTAGAGGCAGGCGGGCCTGTTAACTATGGCTACACCTTC
J: TRBJ2-2; D: NA; size: NA; length: 15; V: TRBV7-2; CDR3: CASSLGGHNTGELFF; DNA: TGTGCCAGCAGCTTAGGAGGTCACAACACCGGGGAGCTGTTTTTT
J: TRBJ2-3; D: TRBD2; size: many; length: 15; V: TRBV9; CDR3: CASSVGSGDTDTQYF; DNA: TGTGCCAGCAGCGTTGGTAGCGGGGACACAGATACGCAGTATTTT
J: TRBJ1-5; D: NA; size: many; length: 15; V: TRBV2; CDR3: CASRDGASGTQPQHF; DNA: TGTGCCAGCAGAGATGGGGCCTCCGGCACTCAGCCCCAGCATTTT
J: TRBJ1-2; D: TRBD1; size: NA; length: 14; V: TRBV29-1; CDR3: CSVAGTGGDYGYTF; DNA: TGCAGCGTCGCCGGGACAGGGGGCGACTATGGCTACACCTTC
J: TRBJ2-3; D: TRBD2; size: many; length: 17; V: TRBV5-1; CDR3: CASSSGLAGEVADTQYF; DNA: TGCGCCAGCAGCTCGGGACTAGCGGGAGAGGTAGCAGATACGCAGTATTTT
J: TRBJ2-3; D: NA; size: few; length: 14; V: TRBV5-1; CDR3: CASAEIAATDTQYF; DNA: TGCGCCAGTGCCGAAATAGCAGCCACAGATACGCAGTATTTT
J: TRBJ2-1; D: TRBD2; size: NA; length: 18; V: TRBV9; CDR3: CASSVHGGGVSSYNEQFF; DNA: TGTGCCAGCAGCGTACATGGCGGGGGGGTAAGCTCCTACAATGAGCAGTTCTTC
J: TRBJ2-1; D: TRBD1; size: few; length: 16; V: TRBV4-3; CDR3: CASSQVGRGLENEQFF; DNA: TGCGCCAGCAGCCAAGTCGGCAGGGGGCTGGAAAATGAGCAGTTCTTC
J: TRBJ1-2; D: NA; size: many; length: 13; V: TRBV30; CDR3: CAWSVRGLLGYTF; DNA: TGTGCCTGGAGTGTACGGGGCCTGTTGGGCTACACCTTC
J: TRBJ1-1; D: TRBD1; size: NA; length: 16; V: TRBV12-3/TRBV12-4; CDR3: CASSFGRGLMNTEAFF; DNA: TGTGCCAGCAGTTTTGGCAGGGGGCTGATGAACACTGAAGCTTTCTTT
J: TRBJ2-3; D: TRBD1; size: NA; length: 16; V: TRBV5-8; CDR3: CASSPRTGSNTDTQYF; DNA: TGTGCCAGCAGCCCAAGGACAGGTTCTAACACAGATACGCAGTATTTT
J: TRBJ1-2; D: NA; size: many; length: 16; V: TRBV5-5; CDR3: CASSLVRSGGNYGYTF; DNA: TGTGCCAGCAGCTTGGTTCGAAGCGGGGGGAACTATGGCTACACCTTC
J: TRBJ2-1; D: NA; size: many; length: 14; V: TRBV5-1; CDR3: CASSLGRARNEQFF; DNA: TGCGCCAGCAGCTTGGGTCGTGCGCGAAATGAGCAGTTCTTC
J: TRBJ1-1; D: NA; size: many; length: 14; V: TRBV18; CDR3: CASSQEAANTEAFF; DNA: TGTGCCAGCTCACAAGAAGCGGCGAACACTGAAGCTTTCTTT
J: TRBJ1-2; D: NA; size: many; length: 12; V: TRBV5-6; CDR3: CASSSGFKGYTF; DNA: TGTGCCAGCAGCTCCGGGTTTAAGGGCTACACCTTC
J: TRBJ2-1; D: NA; size: few; length: 12; V: TRBV29-1; CDR3: CSVEEAWDEQFF; DNA: TGCAGCGTTGAAGAAGCCTGGGATGAGCAGTTCTTC
J: TRBJ2-1; D: NA; size: NA; length: 14; V: TRBV28; CDR3: CASNLGGSYNEQFF; DNA: TGTGCCAGCAATCTCGGGGGTTCCTACAATGAGCAGTTCTTC
J: TRBJ1-1; D: TRBD1; size: NA; length: 14; V: TRBV6-1; CDR3: CATDRGGMNTEAFF; DNA: TGTGCCACCGACAGGGGGGGAATGAACACTGAAGCTTTCTTT